This entry describes one T cell receptor (beta chain). There is no known antigen for this receptor. It has no much larger one-base neighbor in the sample; base qualities were not kept. This specimen comes from a study of cytomegalovirus exposure and HLA in healthy donors (dated by TCRdb to the late 2010s). Regarding the research as a whole: An earlier analysis of approximately 640 of the donors reported 250 to 300 Gb of sequence data and some 100 million unique TCR beta sequences from roughly 180 million T cells. An early release that covered 500 to 800 HLA-typed donors contained 300 to 350 gigabases of sequencing data and tens of millions of unique TCR sequences. Of the approximately 400 genotyped donors, 65% to 90% fell in the genetic ancestry cluster associated with self-reported Caucasian donors. The study aimed to test whether signatures of past pathogen exposure could be identified by cataloging public T cell receptors. The study used immunosequencing to profile the T cell repertoires of approximately 630 subjects and linked those repertoires to cytomegalovirus serostatus. A separate validation cohort of over 95 different subjects was used in addition to the roughly 720-subject first cohort. The study combined high-throughput TCR immunosequencing, statistical association of individual TCRs with disease status, and machine learning to predict cytomegalovirus infection status. In a later analysis, previously published TCR beta repertoires from 500 to 750 donors were re-analyzed and high-resolution HLA genotyping was added so that TCR occurrence patterns could be studied. In the later analysis, no new phenotypic data were used to find candidate immune exposures; instead, reliance was placed on TCR beta sequences and their occurrence across donors. An earlier analysis of roughly 600 of the donors used high-throughput TCR beta sequencing to judge whether each TCR beta V gene segment behaved as functional or pseudogenic. Alongside the repertoire data, information on donor age, sex, ethnicity and CMV serostatus was compiled. A later genetic analysis used genome-wide SNP genotypes for about three fifths of the roughly 700 donors, treating that subset as a discovery cohort. Every repertoire in the discovery cohort had been generated on one and the same sequencing platform. Class I and class II HLA loci were covered by the typing at four-digit resolution. Typing coverage differed by locus: A, B, C, DRB1 and DQB1 were typed in about 629-640 donors, DQA1 in approximately 520, DPA1 in over 600, and DPB1 in roughly 450. Because of strong linkage in the cohort, five DR-DQ haplotypes were treated as single units for association and clustering. Across some 400 genotyped donors of the cohort, an average of about 240,000 unique TCR beta nucleotide sequences per donor were sequenced, and roughly a sixth of those sequences were non-productive. Study-wide findings and limitations: In this cohort, only TCR beta chains were sequenced, and detectable features were limited by the absence of alpha or paired-chain data. HLA typing was unavailable for some donors at each locus, so association tests used only the typed subset. For the cohort, immune exposure information was limited to CMV serostatus. A later analysis found that most CMV-associated TCR beta chains appeared HLA-restricted, with HLA associations seemingly driven largely by CMV exposure. A later analysis found that TCR association rates varied across HLA loci, with DRB1 alleles showing the most associated TCRs and HLA-C alleles the fewest. When HLA alleles, especially DR and DQ, strongly co-occurred, attributing TCR associations to individual alleles was difficult. An earlier analysis of some 560 of the donors showed that most TCR beta V segments appeared in productive rearrangements either about 87% or about 30% of the time, which broadly matched IMGT annotations. The study listed 164 TCR beta chains as associated with cytomegalovirus. Linkage disequilibrium might explain the correlated functional status among segregating V segments, but an unknown experimental factor could not be excluded. A few of the identified cytomegalovirus-associated TCR beta chains were confirmed in vitro to be specific for cytomegalovirus antigens. A cluster of highly shared sequence variants was judged likely to represent a technical artifact of the sequencing pipeline. Because the 87-base-pair reads could not distinguish some IMGT-functional V segments, including TRBV6-2 and TRBV6-3, those segments were excluded. Roughly uniform sequencing depth across donors was assumed in presence/absence analyses, although this assumption may not hold. In a later analysis, some 17,000 TCR beta sequences were associated with specific HLA alleles at a false discovery rate of 0.05. Several of the top co-occurrence clusters appeared to be linked to parvovirus B19, influenza, CMV and Epstein-Barr virus, according to a later analysis. Because counts were too low, 15 to 20 rarely observed V segments, including chromosome 9 orphons, were left out of the earlier analysis of over 550 of the donors. The authors suggested that the approach could potentially be extended to other disease states and immunological phenotypes. The classifier was reported to diagnose cytomegalovirus status with high specificity and sensitivity in both the original and validation cohorts. A further reported finding was that TCR beta sequences accurately predicted the HLA-A and HLA-B alleles for most subjects in the first cohort. According to a later genetic analysis, donors in an Asian-associated ancestry cluster had fewer N-insertions in productive TCRs than the roughly 660-donor mean. In a later analysis, HLA-associated TCR beta chains were found to be more clonally expanded and to have lower generation probabilities than equally common non-associated chains. An association between a missense DCLRE1C variant and V-gene and J-gene trimming of TCR beta chains was found in a later genetic analysis and replicated in an independent cohort. Most TCR sequences were seen in very few donors, while some public TCRs were found in many individuals.

Including cysteine and phenylalanine, the CDR3 has 14 amino acids. Of the read, only the CDR3 DNA is kept; its 42 bases are in frame from base 1. V is reduced by 7 bases and J by 0 bases, leaving a spacing of 12 bases between them. The germline V gene (reference sequence) supplies CDR1 LNHDA and CDR2 SQIVND. The receptor library was made with the immunoSEQ multiplex PCR assay. A mixture of 60 forward primers for TCR Vbeta segments and 13 reverse primers for TCR Jbeta segments was used in the multiplex PCR. Amplification of the CDR3 region of rearranged TCR beta genes was performed with a multiplex PCR assay on genomic DNA. Amplified TCR beta libraries were sequenced as 87-base-pair reads on the Illumina HiSeq System. In the authors' own workflow: In a later analysis, 80 million or so unique TCR beta chains were counted across the 500 to 850 repertoires, and roughly 11 million of these chains were shared by at least two donors. Raw reads were error-corrected and collapsed into unique sequences with a nearest-neighbor algorithm that merged closely related sequences to remove PCR and sequencing errors. To assign V, D and J gene segments, CDR3 sequences were aligned to IMGT reference sequences. Each retained sequence needed at least a six-nucleotide match to both a V gene segment and a J gene segment. A rearrangement counted as productive if the CDR3 had no stop codons and remained in frame with V and J, and every other rearrangement counted as non-productive. CDR3 was defined according to IMGT convention as the region running from the second conserved V-encoded cysteine to the conserved J-encoded phenylalanine. Sequences without an unambiguous match to a single V gene segment were excluded from the earlier analysis of approximately 600 of the donors. An earlier analysis of approximately 590 of the donors called V segments functional above 56.7% productive rearrangements and segregating when the between-donor standard deviation exceeded 5%. A statistical classification framework was developed to diagnose cytomegalovirus status using the catalog of TCR beta chain sequences. V and J gene assignment, in a later analysis, came from comparing TCR nucleotide sequences with IMGT/GENE-DB human TR gene sequences. The TCRdist pipeline was used in a later analysis to assign CDR3 sequences and most-parsimonious VDJ recombination scenarios. In a later analysis, every TCR beta chain was defined by the combination of its CDR3 amino acid sequence and its V-gene family, and reads without a unique V-gene family were dropped. In a later analysis, 450 to 600 highly shared, low-generation-probability nucleotide sequences were removed to address suspected cross-contamination and a sequencing artifact. In a later analysis, a clonal expansion index was calculated for each public chain from normalized within-repertoire ranks of inferred template counts. A later analysis computed generation probabilities with a VDJ recombination model fitted to out-of-frame rearrangements, and checked the results against IGoR. Hypergeometric tests were used in a later analysis to score TCR-TCR, TCR-HLA and TCR-CMV co-occurrence, with a repertoire-size bias correction applied to the TCR pairs. False discovery rates were estimated in a later analysis by permuting HLA or CMV assignments 20 times. In a later analysis, co-occurring TCRs were grouped with DBSCAN, and TCRdist sequence similarity was added when clustering was performed within HLA-allele-positive subsets. Repertoires with fewer than 30,000 or more than 120,000 public chains were left out of co-occurrence clustering, as were a handful of repertoires with anomalous nucleotide sharing. TCRdb obtained this table from immuneACCESS and retained in-frame rearrangements with V and J assigned. These tables miss some clones; where compared with another copy, unresolved V genes account for less than half of the shortfall, and the remainder is unexplained. V, J and clone size were drawn from that table, and D and trimming were deduced from the DNA. The sample table records around 170,000 clones; over 70% of these occur just once. About 3.8% of the sample is taken by the ten largest.

The cohort was made up of about 610 healthy bone marrow donors. At the time of sampling, every cohort member was nominally healthy, though immune exposures that went unrecorded were likely present. The donor was CMV seronegative and was included in the group of a few hundred seronegative cohort members. Each donor provided a peripheral blood sample, and peripheral blood mononuclear cells were used for TCR beta sequencing. Genomic DNA was extracted from the blood cell samples with the Qiagen DNeasy Blood Extraction Kit. The sample consisted of PBMCs. This TCR was recovered from a man between 45 and 60 years old in good health and CMV-seronegative. The sequence links TRBV19 to TRBJ1-2; there is no confident call for the D gene. The CDR3 loop reads CASTEAPANYGYTF. The bases are TGTGCCAGTACTGAGGCCCCAGCTAACTATGGCTACACCTTC.